A single sample is the source of the 30 T cell receptor beta chains below, sequenced in a study of shared clonotypes between healthy human individuals. CD45RO-negative, CCR7-selected cells formed the naive CD8 fraction, which excluded terminally differentiated effector memory CD45RA+ cells. Sequencing was performed with immunoSEQ multiplex PCR; in TCRdb, only in-frame clones are kept and a portion is missing. The repertoire holds some 800,000 clones, with nearly 95% as singletons. Sequencing was performed on naive CD8+ T cells sorted from blood. Every receptor here comes from a man aged 25 to 40 in good health.

This clone was picked up one time. The genes are TRBV5-6 and TRBJ1-2; no clear D. CDR3 length equals 13 residues. Germline values: CDR1 SGHDT, CDR2 YYEEEE. Trimming removed 0 bases at V and 8 bases at J, with 11 bases between. CDR3 DNA: TGTGCCAGCAGCTTGGGCCACCTGGGGGGCTACACCTTC. Its translation: CASSLGHLGGYTF. The whole variable domain, remainder taken from reference TRBV5-6 and TRBJ1-2, is DAGVTQSPTHLIKTRGQQVTLRCSPKSGHDTVSWYQQALGQGPQFIFQYYEEEERQRGNFPDRFSGHQFPNYSSELNVNALLLGDSALYLCASSLGHLGGYTFGSGTRLTVV.

The chain uses TRBV5-1 and TRBJ1-1; 7 bases are a match to TRBD1. Per germline, CDR1 SGHRS and CDR2 YFSETQ. The V segment lost 4 bases and the J segment 5 bases; nucleotides outside the gene matches: 5. CDR3 length: 13 amino acids. CDR3 coding DNA: TGCGCCAGCAGCCTGGACAGGAGGACTGAAGCTTTCTTT. This translates into CASSLDRRTEAFF. The whole variable domain, filled in from reference TRBV5-1 and TRBJ1-1, reads KAGVTQTPRYLIKTRGQQVTLSCSPISGHRSVSWYQQTPGQGLQFLFEYFSETQRNKGNFPGRFSGRQFSNSRSEMNVSTLELGDSALYLCASSLDRRTEAFFGQGTRLTVV.

On this clone: Other nucleotide sequences in the sample specify the same CDR3. The V gene is TRBV2, the J gene TRBJ2-1; D may be TRBD2 (5 bases). The length of the CDR3 is 14 residues. Per the germline V gene, CDR1 is SNHLY and CDR2 is FYNNEI. V lost 1 base and J 7 bases, leaving 11 bases between the germline ends. The DNA of the CDR3 is TGTGCCAGCAGTGAAGTGGGTGGGAGTAATGAGCAGTTCTTC. This encodes CASSEVGGSNEQFF.

The sample holds one count of this clone. The V and J genes are TRBV7-8 and TRBJ1-4; D perhaps matches TRBD1 (5 bases). V was trimmed by 2 bases and J by 3 bases, leaving 13 bases between them. There are 16 residues in the CDR3. Germline lookup yields CDR1 SGHVS and CDR2 FQNEAQ. The CDR3 coding sequence is TGTGCCAGCAGCTTATTGATAGGGGTCCCTAATGAAAAACTGTTTTTT. The encoded protein is CASSLLIGVPNEKLFF.

This rearrangement joins TRBV29-1 to TRBJ2-7; 10 bases are a match to TRBD1. Trimming at V came to 1 base and at J to 6 bases, leaving 9 bases not matched to a gene. The CDR3 extends over 15 amino acids. Germline CDR1 is SQVTM and CDR2 is ANQGSEA. CDR3 residues: CSVEAVTGGGGEQYF. The DNA for the CDR3 is TGCAGCGTTGAAGCTGTGACAGGGGGCGGGGGCGAGCAGTACTTC.

The CDR3 reads CASSSPQVNTGELFF. In DNA form, the CDR3 reads TGTGCCAGCAGCTCTCCTCAGGTGAACACCGGGGAGCTGTTTTTT. This chain joins TRBV9 and TRBJ2-2; D is ambiguous. The germline V gene has CDR1 SGDLS and CDR2 YYNGEE. Trimming took off 4 bases at V and 1 base at J, with 11 bases between the two ends. The CDR3 length is 15 residues.

The rearrangement joins TRBV27 to TRBJ2-7; TRBD2 is a possible D gene (6 bases). The germline CDR1 and CDR2 sequences are MNHEY and SMNVEV (reference sequence). V was shortened by 4 bases and J by 1 base, with 11 bases between the two germline ends. The CDR3 is 14 amino acids. CDR3 sequence: CASSSLGRSYEQYF. CDR3 nucleotides: TGTGCCAGCAGTTCCCTGGGGAGGTCCTACGAGCAGTACTTC.

A word on this clone: A read error may account for a junction end that differs from germline. The chain recombines TRBV7-7 with TRBJ2-1, with D unresolved. This CDR3 is 18 amino acids long. Germline V gene data show CDR1 as SSHAT and CDR2 as FNYEAQ (reference sequence). This CDR3 reads CASSLNPPGPSSYNEQFF. CDR3 nucleotides: TGTGCTAGCAGCTTAAATCCCCCTGGACCCAGTTCCTACAATGAGCAGTTCTTC.

The J gene is TRBJ2-3, the V gene TRBV7-2; 7 bases are a match to TRBD2. V lost 2 bases, J lost 5 bases, and 10 bases stayed unmatched. This CDR3 comprises 16 residues. Germline values: CDR1 SGHTA, CDR2 FQGNSA. CDR3 sequence reads: CASSLNRGSGGDTQYF. CDR3 DNA: TGTGCCAGCAGCTTAAATCGCGGGAGTGGCGGAGATACGCAGTATTTT.

The chain employs TRBV30 and TRBJ2-1, with 7 bases matching TRBD2. CDR1 is GTSNPN, CDR2 SVGIG, per germline (reference sequence). V lost 4 bases to trimming and J lost 3 bases; unmatched junction nucleotides: 3. The CDR3 spans 13 residues. The DNA for the CDR3 is TGTGCCTGGAAATCTAGCGGCTACAATGAGCAGTTCTTC. Translated, it gives CAWKSSGYNEQFF.

The genes are TRBV27 and TRBJ1-5; D is undetermined. Per the germline V gene, CDR1 is MNHEY and CDR2 is SMNVEV (reference sequence). The CDR3 contains 15 residues. Trimming cost V 1 base and J 7 bases, with 14 bases left between them. The CDR3 loop is CASSLLSDVGQPQHF. CDR3 nucleotides: TGTGCCAGCAGTTTATTGTCTGACGTGGGACAGCCCCAGCATTTT.

Comment on this clone: This sample includes further DNA sequences coding for the same CDR3. The chain employs TRBV5-1 and TRBJ1-1; D perhaps matches TRBD1 (5 bases). This CDR3 has 12 residues. CDR1 and CDR2 from the germline V gene are SGHRS and YFSETQ. The germline V and J ends were trimmed by 2 bases and 5 bases, with 7 bases remaining between them. The CDR3 sequence: CASSLDRTEAFF. CDR3 coding DNA: TGCGCCAGCAGCTTAGACAGAACTGAAGCTTTCTTT.

This sequence joins TRBV27 and TRBJ2-1; TRBD1 agrees at 11 bases. CDR1 is MNHEY, CDR2 SMNVEV, per germline (reference sequence). The CDR3 sequence is 15 residues long. Losses at the gene ends were 1 base for V and 8 bases for J; bases not matched to a gene: 4. DNA of the CDR3: TGTGCCAGCAGTTTATTGCGGACAGGGGGCGATGAGCAGTTCTTC. Protein product: CASSLLRTGGDEQFF.

The genes are TRBV5-1 and TRBJ2-7, with 9 bases aligning to TRBD1. Germline loops: CDR1 SGHRS, CDR2 YFSETQ. The CDR3 is 16 amino acids. With 0 bases clipped from V and 2 bases from J, the junction kept 6 bases outside the gene matches. The CDR3 bases are TGCGCCAGCAGCTTGGAGGTGACAGGGGGTACCTACGAGCAGTACTTC. The encoded protein is CASSLEVTGGTYEQYF. Full variable domain (outside the CDR3, taken from reference TRBV5-1 and TRBJ2-7): KAGVTQTPRYLIKTRGQQVTLSCSPISGHRSVSWYQQTPGQGLQFLFEYFSETQRNKGNFPGRFSGRQFSNSRSEMNVSTLELGDSALYLCASSLEVTGGTYEQYFGPGTRLTVT.

This clone was recorded once. This rearrangement joins TRBV25-1 to TRBJ2-7; 10 bases match TRBD2. The trim removed 5 bases at V and 11 bases at J, leaving 12 bases unmatched. This CDR3 region has 14 residues. Germline CDR1 and CDR2: MGHDK and SYGVNS. The CDR3 bases are TGTGCCAGCAGTCCTAGCGGGAGTTCAGCGGCAAAGTACTTC. Protein product: CASSPSGSSAAKYF.

This chain connects TRBV9 to TRBJ2-7; no clear D. Trimming took off 3 bases at V and 1 base at J, with 8 bases between the two ends. This CDR3 is built from 13 residues. Germline V gene lookup returns CDR1 SGDLS and CDR2 YYNGEE. CDR3 nucleotides: TGTGCCAGCAGCGCCGAGTTGTCCTACGAGCAGTACTTC. Protein: CASSAELSYEQYF.

For this clone: The identical CDR3 is also encoded by other nucleotide sequences in the sample. The chain is built from TRBV27 and TRBJ1-5, with TRBD1 matching 7 bases. J gave up 6 bases and V 1 base, and 3 bases lay outside the gene matches. The germline gives CDR1 MNHEY, CDR2 SMNVEV (reference sequence). This CDR3 is built from 14 residues. CDR3 nucleotides: TGTGCCAGCAGTTTATTAGGGGGCGGTCAGCCCCAGCATTTT. Its translation is CASSLLGGGQPQHF.

The J gene is TRBJ2-2, the V gene TRBV28; D remains ambiguous. CDR1 and CDR2 (germline): MDHEN, SYDVKM. The V gene lost 6 bases and the J gene lost 8 bases, with 13 bases spanning the gap. There are 13 residues in the CDR3. The CDR3: CASSLRSAGELFF. In nucleotides, the CDR3 is TGTGCCAGCAGCCTGCGGTCCGCTGGGGAGCTGTTTTTT.

The chain combines TRBV18 with TRBJ2-1; possibly TRBD2 for D (6 bases). Trimming removed 3 bases at V and 3 bases at J, with 18 bases between. Germline V gene lookup returns CDR1 KGHSH and CDR2 LQKENI. CDR3 length: 17 amino acids. CDR3 DNA: TGTGCCAGCTCACCGAAGCACTTGGGACTCGTCTACAATGAGCAGTTCTTC. Protein sequence: CASSPKHLGLVYNEQFF. The full variable domain, its missing parts supplied by reference TRBV18 and TRBJ2-1, is NAGVMQNPRHLVRRRGQEARLRCSPMKGHSHVYWYRQLPEEGLKFMVYLQKENIIDESGMPKERFSAEFPKEGPSILRIQQVVRGDSAAYFCASSPKHLGLVYNEQFFGPGTRLTVL.

The V gene is TRBV27, the J gene TRBJ2-7; either TRBD1 or TRBD2 may fit D (5 bases each). This CDR3 contains 16 residues. The germline gives CDR1 MNHEY, CDR2 SMNVEV (reference sequence). Between the trimmed V and J ends, which lost 5 bases and 3 bases, there was a span of 20 bases. The CDR3 DNA follows: TGTGCCAGCAGTCCCGGGACCTACGTAAGAGACTACGAGCAGTACTTC. Its protein product is CASSPGTYVRDYEQYF.

The gene calls are TRBV30 and TRBJ1-1; no reliable D call. The ends were cut back, 6 bases at V and 1 base at J, with 3 bases in the middle. The CDR3 consists of 10 residues. Germline V gene sequence: CDR1 GTSNPN, CDR2 SVGIG (reference sequence). CDR3 nucleotides: TGTGCCTGCGCGAACACTGAAGCTTTCTTT. Translation gives CACANTEAFF.

The V and J genes are TRBV15 and TRBJ2-1, with D perhaps matching TRBD1 or TRBD2 (5 bases each). Trimming shortened V by 5 bases and J by 2 bases, and 19 bases separated the two germline ends. The germline gives CDR1 LNHNV, CDR2 YYDKDF (reference sequence). CDR3 length: 17 amino acids. The CDR3 coding sequence is TGTGCCACCAGCGGCTACCTTACGGGGCATACCTACAATGAGCAGTTCTTC. Protein: CATSGYLTGHTYNEQFF.

This clone was recorded only once. This sequence joins TRBV28 and TRBJ2-7; D remains unclear. Germline values: CDR1 MDHEN, CDR2 SYDVKM. Deletions cut 4 bases from V and 2 bases from J, with 9 bases between. There are 13 residues in the CDR3. The CDR3, as DNA: TGTGCCAGCAGTTCGGCCCTCACCTACGAGCAGTACTTC. Amino acids: CASSSALTYEQYF.

V is TRBV7-6 and J is TRBJ2-3; the D is unclear. Germline lookup yields CDR1 SGHVS and CDR2 FNYEAQ. Deletions cut 3 bases from V and 2 bases from J, with 9 bases between. There are 14 residues in the CDR3. As DNA, the CDR3 is TGTGCCAGCAGCTTCGTAGGACCCACAGATACGCAGTATTTT. Translation gives CASSFVGPTDTQYF.

The rearrangement links TRBV7-9 to TRBJ2-2, with no clear D. CDR1 and CDR2 from the germline V gene are SEHNR and FQNEAQ (reference sequence). The CDR3 consists of 15 residues. V shed 5 bases and J shed 6 bases, with 16 bases lying between them. The CDR3 bases are TGTGCCAGCAGCGGAGCCACTGCGAAGTCCGGGGAGCTGTTTTTT. It is translated as CASSGATAKSGELFF.

CDR3 protein: CASSNGLAGYEQYF. The CDR3, as DNA: TGTGCCAGCAGTAATGGACTAGCGGGATACGAGCAGTACTTC. J is TRBJ2-7 and V is TRBV27; 12 nucleotides line up with TRBD2. The germline gives CDR1 MNHEY, CDR2 SMNVEV (reference sequence). The length of the CDR3 is 14 residues. With 5 bases clipped from V and 4 bases from J, the junction kept 3 bases outside the gene matches.

V gene TRBV5-1 combines with J gene TRBJ2-5; D is unresolved. Germline V gene lookup returns CDR1 SGHRS and CDR2 YFSETQ. CDR3 length: 18 residues. The V gene lost 4 bases and the J gene lost 5 bases, with 27 bases spanning the gap. As DNA, the CDR3 is TGCGCCAGCAGCCGATTGGTAGAGCCTATTACCGAGTCGGAGACCCAGTACTTC. Protein product: CASSRLVEPITESETQYF.

The rearrangement joins TRBV4-1 to TRBJ2-5, with 9 bases aligning to TRBD2. Looked up from germline, CDR1 is MGHRA and CDR2 is YSYEKL. Trimming took 2 bases from V and 5 from J; bases not matched to a gene: 9. There are 16 residues in the CDR3. The CDR3 DNA is TGCGCCAGCAGCCAATCTAGCGGGATTGTAGGTGAGACCCAGTACTTC. Protein: CASSQSSGIVGETQYF.

This chain joins TRBV9 and TRBJ2-5, with no clear D. Trimming pared 0 bases from V and 0 bases from J, leaving 6 bases between. The CDR3 covers 14 residues. Germline loops: CDR1 SGDLS, CDR2 YYNGEE. The CDR3 loop is CASSVGGNQETQYF. DNA of the CDR3: TGTGCCAGCAGCGTAGGCGGCAACCAAGAGACCCAGTACTTC.

This clone was counted once. The chain employs TRBV29-1 and TRBJ2-1; TRBD1 is a possible D gene (6 bases). The CDR3 covers 12 residues. Trimming left V 0 bases short and J 10 bases short, with 10 bases between. CDR1 is SQVTM and CDR2 is ANQGSEA in the germline V gene. CDR3 protein: CSVEDDRTEQFF. The CDR3 region has the DNA TGCAGCGTTGAAGATGACAGGACAGAGCAGTTCTTC.